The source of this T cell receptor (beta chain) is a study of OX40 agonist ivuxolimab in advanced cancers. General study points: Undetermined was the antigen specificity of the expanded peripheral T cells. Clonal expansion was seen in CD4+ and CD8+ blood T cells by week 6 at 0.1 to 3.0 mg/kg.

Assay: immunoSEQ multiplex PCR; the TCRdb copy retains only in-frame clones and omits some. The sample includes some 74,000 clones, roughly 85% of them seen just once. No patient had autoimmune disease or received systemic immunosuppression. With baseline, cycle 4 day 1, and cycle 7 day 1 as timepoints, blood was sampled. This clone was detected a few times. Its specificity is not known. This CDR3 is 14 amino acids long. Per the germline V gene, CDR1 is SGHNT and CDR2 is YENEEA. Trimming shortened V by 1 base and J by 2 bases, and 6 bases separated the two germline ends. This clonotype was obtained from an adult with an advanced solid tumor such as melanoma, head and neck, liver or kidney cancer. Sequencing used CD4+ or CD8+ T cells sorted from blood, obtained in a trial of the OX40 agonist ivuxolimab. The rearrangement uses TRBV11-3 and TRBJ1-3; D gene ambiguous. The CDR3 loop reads CASSLGAAGNTIYF. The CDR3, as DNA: TGTGCCAGCAGCTTAGGGGCCGCTGGAAACACCATATATTTT.